The rows below give T cell receptor beta chains drawn from one sample of a study of regulatory T cells in long-lasting Graves disease. Each CDR3 protein gets one entry after TCRdb re-called the multiplex PCR reads with MiXCR. The repertoire holds fewer than 550,000 distinct CDR3 sequences, with about a fifth as singletons. Sequencing used peripheral blood mononuclear cells (PBMCs), obtained when the disease was refractory, from a patient treated with antithyroid drugs. These receptors came from a female donor with Graves disease. Each CDR3 is given with its conserved first and last residue. Each record gives: V gene, CDR3 protein.

>TRBV12-3/TRBV12-4
CASSEQGLMNTEAFF
>TRBV12-3/TRBV12-4
CASSFGTSYNEQFF
>TRBV28
CASSFGPKGRGETQYF
>TRBV9
CASTAGPAYSGNTIYF
>TRBV2
CASSEVPSVLAANKNIQYF
>TRBV20-1
CSARDPAGGRWEQYF
>TRBV7-9
CASSLAGGTNTGELFF
>TRBV29-1
CSVTDRPNQPQHF
>TRBV5-1
CASSLGPTQAVGVYF
>TRBV19
CASSWTGFGTEAFF
>TRBV29-1
CSVVGGPNTEAFF
>TRBV30
CAWSQDYTEAFF
>TRBV20-1
CSASPAGGISNYGYTF
>TRBV20-1
CSARVGGGAGNIQYF
>TRBV28
CASTPGRVKTQYF
>TRBV2
CASSEGNTIYF
>TRBV7-3
CASLQRGTGVNVTQYF
>TRBV6-1
CASSRQSNTEAFF
>TRBV9
CASSVDSRRIGGELFF
>TRBV7-2
CASSLLGPYGYTF
>TRBV12-3/TRBV12-4
CASSWDRGGSPLHF
>TRBV9
CASSEGLLDSYEQYF
>TRBV7-9
CASSHGGQDGGYTF
>TRBV10-3
CAIRGTGGENTIYF
>TRBV14
CASSQTLGVGDTEAFF
>TRBV19
CASSPRGTGWYEQYF
>TRBV20-1
CSAPDRVWGETQYF
>TRBV5-1
CASSQQGVWETQYF
>TRBV28
CASSDLPGTSGVKNVETQYF
>TRBV10-1
CASSESQAGPGDEQYF
>TRBV5-4
CASSFGGRLTEAFF
>TRBV7-2
CASSSQGGETQYF
>TRBV7-2
CAFPQGGGELFF
>TRBV6-1
CASSEPGTGNSYGYTF
>TRBV2
CASKGREGQPQHF
>TRBV6-1
CATLGGGNGYTF
>TRBV3-1
CASSAGLAGPARKTQYF
>TRBV3-1
CASSLQDVNTEAFF
>TRBV30
CAWSRRTWDGYTF
>TRBV6-1
CASSVTGGYQPQHF
>TRBV19
CASSKQQGVTEKLFF
>TRBV12-5
CASGLEPALLKEQYF
>TRBV5-6
CASSLGDRGWETQYF
>TRBV29-1
CSVLGVSVGYGYTF
>TRBV20-1
CSASVGVGEQYF
>TRBV5-1
CASRSGITDTQYF